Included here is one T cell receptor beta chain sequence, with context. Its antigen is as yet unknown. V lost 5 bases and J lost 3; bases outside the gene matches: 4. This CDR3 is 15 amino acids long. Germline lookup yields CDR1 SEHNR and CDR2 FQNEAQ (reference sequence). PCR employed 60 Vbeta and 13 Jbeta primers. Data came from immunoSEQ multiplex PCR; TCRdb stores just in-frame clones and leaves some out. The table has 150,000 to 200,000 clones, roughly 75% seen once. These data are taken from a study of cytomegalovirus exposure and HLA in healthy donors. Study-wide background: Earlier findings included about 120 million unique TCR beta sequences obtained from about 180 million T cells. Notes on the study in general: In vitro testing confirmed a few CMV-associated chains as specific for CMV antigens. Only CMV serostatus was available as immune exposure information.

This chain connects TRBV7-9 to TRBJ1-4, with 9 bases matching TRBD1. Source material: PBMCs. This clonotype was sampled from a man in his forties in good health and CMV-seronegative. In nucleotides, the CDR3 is TGTGCCAGCAGCCTACAGGGGGCGGCTAATGAAAAACTGTTTTTT. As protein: CASSLQGAANEKLFF.